This TCR beta chain appears in the sequencing data of a study of blood T cell repertoires in COVID-19. Assay used: immunoSEQ multiplex PCR; TCRdb lists only in-frame clones, some missing. The sample lists approximately 70,000 clones; about 88% were seen once. This clone was seen only once. Germline-derived CDR1 and CDR2 are MDHEN and SYDVKM. V lost 6 bases, J lost 4 bases, and 10 bases lay in between. CDR3 length: 13 amino acids. The V gene is TRBV28, the J gene TRBJ1-5, with D possibly being TRBD1 (6 bases). This TCR was recovered from a human donor in a cohort sampled during active COVID-19. Sequences were obtained from peripheral blood. CDR3 DNA sequence: TGTGCCAGCAGGGGGAGGGGGAATCAGCCCCAGCATTTT. Residues: CASRGRGNQPQHF.